These T cell receptor beta chains were read from a single sample in a study of siplizumab effects on memory and regulatory T cells. Assay: immunoSEQ multiplex PCR; the TCRdb copy retains only in-frame clones and omits some. The sample carries about 120,000 clones, roughly 94% recorded once. The sample was non-Treg CD4+ T cells sorted from blood. The receptors were sampled from a human donor in good health. The conserved cysteine and the conserved F or W are not part of the CDR3 here. Fields, in order: CDR3 length, V gene, CDR3 protein.

cdr3_length: 13; v_call: TRBV29-1; cdr3_aa: SVAPITGTGETQY
cdr3_length: 12; v_call: TRBV5-1; cdr3_aa: ASSGGQGYYGYT
cdr3_length: 10; v_call: TRBV5-1; cdr3_aa: ASSADRGSAF
cdr3_length: 13; v_call: TRBV19; cdr3_aa: ASSIGTVPSYEQY
cdr3_length: 14; v_call: TRBV18; cdr3_aa: ASSPPSNRDTGELF
cdr3_length: 15; v_call: TRBV19; cdr3_aa: ASSISLSGSSYNEQF
cdr3_length: 10; v_call: TRBV5-1; cdr3_aa: ASSLISGNQY
cdr3_length: 13; v_call: TRBV7-9; cdr3_aa: ASIIGSVNQETQY
cdr3_length: 14; v_call: TRBV9; cdr3_aa: ASSGGLAISYNEQF
cdr3_length: 14; v_call: TRBV6-4; cdr3_aa: ASSDRGAGTGYGYT
cdr3_length: 10; v_call: TRBV5-4; cdr3_aa: ASSLDETGYT
cdr3_length: 13; v_call: TRBV9; cdr3_aa: ASSVLGLGNYGYT
cdr3_length: 13; v_call: TRBV18; cdr3_aa: ASSPREGGTDTQY
cdr3_length: 13; v_call: TRBV7-2; cdr3_aa: ASSTYTRGQETQY
cdr3_length: 16; v_call: TRBV10-2; cdr3_aa: ASRDMASSGRITDTQY
cdr3_length: 13; v_call: TRBV5-1; cdr3_aa: ASSGVAGELYEQY
cdr3_length: 12; v_call: TRBV6-1; cdr3_aa: ASSLTGGTYGYT
cdr3_length: 12; v_call: TRBV5-8; cdr3_aa: ASSLVGGNYGYT
cdr3_length: 13; v_call: TRBV19; cdr3_aa: ASSANRDRGYGYT
cdr3_length: 11; v_call: TRBV6-1; cdr3_aa: ASSDPTGFGYT
cdr3_length: 11; v_call: TRBV5-1; cdr3_aa: ASSLTGAKTQY
cdr3_length: 12; v_call: TRBV19; cdr3_aa: ASSNPADSYEQY
cdr3_length: 11; v_call: TRBV5-1; cdr3_aa: ASSLIQSYEQY
cdr3_length: 14; v_call: TRBV18; cdr3_aa: ASLAGTGNSNQPQH
cdr3_length: 10; v_call: TRBV6-1; cdr3_aa: AVQGSGETQY
cdr3_length: 11; v_call: TRBV18; cdr3_aa: ASSPGFNQPQH
cdr3_length: 11; v_call: TRBV5-1; cdr3_aa: ASSSGDTYEQY
cdr3_length: 13; v_call: TRBV7-3; cdr3_aa: ASSLQLGGNYGYT
cdr3_length: 12; v_call: TRBV7-3; cdr3_aa: ASSRDRGQETQY
cdr3_length: 11; v_call: TRBV5-1; cdr3_aa: ASSLATGDEQF
cdr3_length: 11; v_call: TRBV6-1; cdr3_aa: ASSERATGELF
cdr3_length: 12; v_call: TRBV12-5; cdr3_aa: ASGLGAGFGELF
cdr3_length: 12; v_call: TRBV2; cdr3_aa: ASVRRAEGEKLF
cdr3_length: 16; v_call: TRBV5-1; cdr3_aa: ASSSRMKSGTNTGELF
cdr3_length: 17; v_call: TRBV9; cdr3_aa: ASSVATSSGSSSYNEQF
cdr3_length: 13; v_call: TRBV5-1; cdr3_aa: ASSLGQSLYNEQF
cdr3_length: 11; v_call: TRBV12-5; cdr3_aa: ASGRTAQETQY
cdr3_length: 10; v_call: TRBV30; cdr3_aa: AWGRAYNEQF
cdr3_length: 15; v_call: TRBV7-2; cdr3_aa: ASRQGASGGARETQY
cdr3_length: 11; v_call: TRBV5-4; cdr3_aa: ASSLETGVEAF
cdr3_length: 13; v_call: TRBV5-4; cdr3_aa: ASSLESGSSYEQY
cdr3_length: 13; v_call: TRBV18; cdr3_aa: ASSPGEGSGYEQY
cdr3_length: 13; v_call: TRBV11-1; cdr3_aa: ASSTGRFSGNTIY
cdr3_length: 10; v_call: TRBV29-1; cdr3_aa: SVEKDSNEQY
cdr3_length: 10; v_call: TRBV2; cdr3_aa: ARHTGNYGYT
cdr3_length: 13; v_call: TRBV6-6; cdr3_aa: ASSYGRRGSYEQF
cdr3_length: 10; v_call: TRBV19; cdr3_aa: ASRGVGQPQH
cdr3_length: 12; v_call: TRBV15; cdr3_aa: ATSKGFSGNTIY
cdr3_length: 14; v_call: TRBV4-1; cdr3_aa: ASSHLPGRQNEKLF
cdr3_length: 15; v_call: TRBV7-9; cdr3_aa: ASSTRGDTRMRNIQY
cdr3_length: 12; v_call: TRBV7-8; cdr3_aa: ASSSQQGRETQY
cdr3_length: 11; v_call: TRBV2; cdr3_aa: ASVPLAENEQF
cdr3_length: 9; v_call: TRBV5-8; cdr3_aa: ASRRKGEQF
cdr3_length: 10; v_call: TRBV6-5; cdr3_aa: ASSRPQPPLH
cdr3_length: 14; v_call: TRBV5-1; cdr3_aa: ASSLGPETGGETQY
cdr3_length: 10; v_call: TRBV9; cdr3_aa: ASSQAKETQY
cdr3_length: 11; v_call: TRBV6-6; cdr3_aa: ASSYSSMYEQY
cdr3_length: 13; v_call: TRBV19; cdr3_aa: ASSIEDSQGDEQY
cdr3_length: 13; v_call: TRBV5-1; cdr3_aa: ASSENGGAPGEQF
cdr3_length: 14; v_call: TRBV6-5; cdr3_aa: ASSNYLAGADNEQF